This TCR beta chain was documented in a study of blood T cells in healthy people across ages. Combining a sample-barcoded 5' primer with a J-beta primer mix, a second PCR ran for 7 to 11 cycles. Carrying 12 random nucleotides, a template-switch adaptor labeled each individual cDNA molecule. TCRdb processed the 5' RACE reads anew with MiXCR; each CDR3 protein has one entry. The table lists about 970,000 distinct CDR3 sequences, about 53% of them singletons. The junction had 17 bases not matched to a gene; V was cut back by 6 bases and J by 2 bases. This CDR3 contains 18 residues. Germline CDR1 MDHEN, CDR2 SYDVKM.

The chain links TRBV28 to TRBJ2-7; 9 nucleotides line up with TRBD2. Specimen: blood. This clonotype was obtained from a woman aged 55 to 70 in good health. This chain's CDR3 is CASSPRRNLAGVTYEQYF. In nucleotides, the CDR3 is TGTGCCAGCAGCCCAAGAAGGAATTTAGCGGGAGTTACCTACGAGCAGTACTTC.